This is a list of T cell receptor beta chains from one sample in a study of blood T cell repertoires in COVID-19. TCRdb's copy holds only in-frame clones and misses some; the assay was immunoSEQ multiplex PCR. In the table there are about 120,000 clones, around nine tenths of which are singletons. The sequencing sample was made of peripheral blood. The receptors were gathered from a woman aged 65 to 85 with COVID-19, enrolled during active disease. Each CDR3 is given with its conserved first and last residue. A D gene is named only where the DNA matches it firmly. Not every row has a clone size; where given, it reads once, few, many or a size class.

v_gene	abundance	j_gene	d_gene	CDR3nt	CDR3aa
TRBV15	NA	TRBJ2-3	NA	TGTGCCACCAGCAGAGAACGAGCGGATACGCAGTATTTT	CATSRERADTQYF
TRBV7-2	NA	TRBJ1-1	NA	TGTGCCAGCAGCTTAGCGCGTGAGAACACTGAAGCTTTCTTT	CASSLARENTEAFF
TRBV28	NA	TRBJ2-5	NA	TGTGCCAGCAGTTTGGGCAGGGGGGCCAGGCAAGAGACCCAGTACTTC	CASSLGRGARQETQYF
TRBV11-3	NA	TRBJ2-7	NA	TGTGCCAGCAGCCCAGGGATAGATCGGGCTGGCGAGCAGTACTTC	CASSPGIDRAGEQYF
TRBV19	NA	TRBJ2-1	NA	TGTGCCAGTAGGCGGGACGGTCTTTTTGAGCAGTTCTTC	CASRRDGLFEQFF
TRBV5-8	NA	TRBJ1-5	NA	TGTGCCAGCAGCCTAAGATTGGGGGGTCAGCCCCAGCATTTT	CASSLRLGGQPQHF
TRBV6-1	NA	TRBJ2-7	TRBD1	TGTGCCAGCGTCGGAAGGACAGGGGGCTCCCACGAGCAGTACTTC	CASVGRTGGSHEQYF
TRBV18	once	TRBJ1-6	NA	TGTGCCAGCTCACCAGCACAGGATAATTCACCCCTCCACTTT	CASSPAQDNSPLHF
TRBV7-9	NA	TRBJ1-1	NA	TGTGCCAGCAGCTTACTAGTCAACGATAACACTGAAGCTTTCTTT	CASSLLVNDNTEAFF
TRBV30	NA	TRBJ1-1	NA	TGTGCCTGGAGCCCTAGGCGGGGGGGCACTGAAGCTTTCTTT	CAWSPRRGGTEAFF
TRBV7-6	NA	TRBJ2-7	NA	TGTGCCAGCAGCCCCCGGAGTGGCGAGCAGTACTTC	CASSPRSGEQYF
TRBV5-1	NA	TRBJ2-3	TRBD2	TGCGCCAGCAGCTTGGCTGGCGCGGGGGTGGATACGCAGTATTTT	CASSLAGAGVDTQYF
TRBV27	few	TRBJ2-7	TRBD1	TGTGCCAGCCCAGAGAGGGGGGGGACAGGGTGCTTC	CASPERGGTGCF
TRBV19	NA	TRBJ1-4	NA	TGTGCCAGTAGTATTGGTCTAGAGAGTTTCCTGTTTTTT	CASSIGLESFLFF
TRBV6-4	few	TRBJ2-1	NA	TGTGCCAGCAGCACCGACTACGGCAATGAGCAGTTCTTC	CASSTDYGNEQFF
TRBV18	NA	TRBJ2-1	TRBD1	TGTGCCAGCTCACTTTTGACAGGGGAGGACAATGAGCAGTTCTTC	CASSLLTGEDNEQFF
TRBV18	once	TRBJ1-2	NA	TGTGCCAGCTCAACCCGACAGGCGGGTCGTGGCTACACCTTC	CASSTRQAGRGYTF
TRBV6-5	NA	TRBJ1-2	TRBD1	TGTGCCAGCAGTTCGCCGAGGACAGGGGGGGCCTATGGCTACACCTTC	CASSSPRTGGAYGYTF
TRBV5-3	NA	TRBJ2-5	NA	TGTGCCAGAAGCCCGAGAGGGGGACACCGAAGATTACAAGAGACCCAGTACTTC	CARSPRGGHRRLQETQYF
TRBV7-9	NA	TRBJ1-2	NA	TGTGCCAGCAGCTTAGTGGGCAGCGGGGCTAACTATGGCTACACCTTC	CASSLVGSGANYGYTF
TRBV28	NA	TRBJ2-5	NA	TGTGCCAGCAGTTTACCGTTGGAGACCCAGTACTTC	CASSLPLETQYF
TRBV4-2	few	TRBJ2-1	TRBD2	TGTGCCAGCAGCCAAGATCTGCCTAGCGGGATCTCTAGTGAGCAGTTCTTC	CASSQDLPSGISSEQFF
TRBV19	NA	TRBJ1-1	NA	TGTGCCAGTAGTCTCCCCTTTAGTACTGAAGCTTTCTTT	CASSLPFSTEAFF
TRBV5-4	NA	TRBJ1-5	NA	TGTGCCAGCAGCTTGGATATCAATCAGCCCCAGCATTTT	CASSLDINQPQHF
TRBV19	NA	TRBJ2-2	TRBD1	TGTGCCAGTAGTATAGTTTTCGGGACAGGGGGCCCCGGGGAGCTGTTTTTT	CASSIVFGTGGPGELFF
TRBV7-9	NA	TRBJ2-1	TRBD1	TGTGCCAGCAGCGGCAGGACAGGGGGATACTACAATGAGCAGTTCTTC	CASSGRTGGYYNEQFF
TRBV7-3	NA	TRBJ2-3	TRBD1	TGTGCCAGCAGCCCGGGACAGGGGGCAACAGATACGCAGTATTTT	CASSPGQGATDTQYF
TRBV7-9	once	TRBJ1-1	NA	TGTGCCAGCAGCTTAGAGGGAGGCACTGAAGCTTTCTTT	CASSLEGGTEAFF
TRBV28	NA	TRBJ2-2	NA	TGTGCCAGCAGTTTCGGGGGAAAGAACACCGGGGAGCTGTTTTTT	CASSFGGKNTGELFF
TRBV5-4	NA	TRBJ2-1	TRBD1	TGTGCCAGCAGCTTCGACAGGGGTGGTGAGCAGTTCTTC	CASSFDRGGEQFF
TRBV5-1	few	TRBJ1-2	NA	TGCGCCAGCAGCTTGGACGGGGCTAACTATGGCTACACCTTC	CASSLDGANYGYTF
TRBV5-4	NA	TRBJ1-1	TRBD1	TGTGCCAGCAGCCCCTCGACAGGGCGCCGTACTGAAGCTTTCTTT	CASSPSTGRRTEAFF